One T cell receptor (beta chain) is described in this entry. Intraepithelial and lamina propria lymphocytes were released after the graft tissue was processed. The germline CDR1 and CDR2 sequences are SEHNR and FQNEAQ (reference sequence). The V gene lost 0 bases and the J gene lost 6 bases, with 11 bases spanning the gap. This CDR3 has 14 residues. Clones were read by immunoSEQ multiplex PCR, and TCRdb kept only the in-frame ones, dropping some. The sample includes about 15,000 clones, 74% of them seen just once. The data are from a study of graft-versus-host responses after intestinal transplantation. Study-wide background: Anti-thymocyte globulin induction was given to all recipients, followed by tacrolimus and steroids for around three years.

The clonotype comes from a human patient who received an intestinal transplant, so some T cells may come from the graft donor. Here the sequenced sample was ileum tissue, taken 14 days after transplant. The V call is TRBV7-9, the J call TRBJ1-2; possible D gene TRBD1, 6 bases. CDR3 sequence reads: CASSLAAQGHGYTF. The CDR3 bases are TGTGCCAGCAGCTTAGCAGCACAGGGACATGGCTACACCTTC.